These 10 T cell receptor beta chains share one sample of origin, sequenced in a study of blood T cell repertoires in COVID-19. The repertoire was sequenced with immunoSEQ multiplex PCR; TCRdb's copy has only in-frame clones and lacks some. Seen here are more than 120,000 clones, approximately 86% observed once, and the top ten hold more than 0.8%. Sequences were obtained from peripheral blood. These receptors originate from a woman aged 50 to 60 with acute or convalescent COVID-19.

The chain employs TRBV4-2 and TRBJ2-1, with 8 bases aligning to TRBD2. CDR1 LGHNA and CDR2 YNFKEQ come from the germline V gene. V trimming: 1 base; J trimming: 3 bases; junction bases outside the gene matches: 5. This CDR3 comprises 16 residues. The CDR3 is CASSQGVAGRYNEQFF. The DNA of the CDR3 is TGTGCCAGCAGCCAAGGGGTAGCGGGACGCTACAATGAGCAGTTCTTC.

J is TRBJ2-7 and V is TRBV6-5; no clear D gene. V was shortened by 4 bases and J by 3 bases, with 4 bases between the two germline ends. This CDR3 has 11 amino acids. Germline CDR1 reads MNHEY; CDR2 reads SVGAGI. CDR3 nucleotide sequence: TGTGCCAGCAGTTTAAACTACGAGCAGTACTTC. This codes for CASSLNYEQYF.

The CDR3 loop is CASSPDAFSGSGGFF. The DNA for the CDR3 is TGTGCCAGCAGCCCAGACGCCTTTAGCGGGAGCGGAGGGTTCTTC. The chain uses TRBV5-4 and TRBJ2-1, with TRBD2 matching 9 bases. V shed 4 bases, J shed 15 bases, and the junction held 17 bases outside the gene matches. CDR3 size: 15 residues. CDR1 SGHNT and CDR2 YYREEE come from the germline V gene (reference sequence).

The chain has TRBV5-1 and TRBJ1-4; 8 positions match TRBD1. Germline CDR1 and CDR2: SGHRS and YFSETQ. V gave up 2 bases and J gave up 3 bases; unmatched junction bases: 9. This CDR3 region has 17 residues. CDR3 sequence reads: CASSLFGQGRPNEKLFF. The CDR3, as DNA: TGCGCCAGCAGCTTATTCGGACAGGGTAGGCCTAATGAAAAACTGTTTTTT. Variable domain in full (rest from reference TRBV5-1 and TRBJ1-4): KAGVTQTPRYLIKTRGQQVTLSCSPISGHRSVSWYQQTPGQGLQFLFEYFSETQRNKGNFPGRFSGRQFSNSRSEMNVSTLELGDSALYLCASSLFGQGRPNEKLFFGSGTQLSVL.

The J gene is TRBJ1-5, the V gene TRBV21-1; the table's D call TRBD1 went unverified against the DNA. TRBV21-1 is termed a pseudogene. This CDR3 spans 19 amino acids. CDR3 DNA sequence: TGTGCCAGCAGCCCGCAGGGACAGGGCTTTAACTGTAGCAATCAGCCCCAGCATTTT. Amino acids: CASSPQGQGFNCSNQPQHF.

The chain carries TRBV3-1 (or the pseudogene TRBV3-2) and TRBJ2-7; D is possibly TRBD1 (6 bases). There are 13 residues in the CDR3. The germline gives CDR1 LGHDT, CDR2 YNNKEL (reference sequence). Trimming cost V 1 base and J 5 bases, with 9 bases left between them. The CDR3 coding sequence is TGTGCCAGCAGCCAAGGCCGGACAGACGAGCAGTACTTC. Protein product: CASSQGRTDEQYF.

The genes are TRBV9 and TRBJ2-2; D possibly corresponds to TRBD2 (6 bases). V lost 5 bases, J lost 5 bases, and 13 bases lay in between. This CDR3 is built from 14 residues. Germline CDR1 is SGDLS and CDR2 is YYNGEE. This chain's CDR3 is CASRLAVGTGELFF. The CDR3 DNA sequence: TGTGCCAGCAGACTAGCCGTCGGTACCGGGGAGCTGTTTTTT.

CDR3 protein: CASSEEGGANEKLFF. DNA for the CDR3: TGTGCCAGCAGTGAAGAGGGGGGGGCTAATGAAAAACTGTTTTTT. The chain recombines TRBV25-1 with TRBJ1-4; D is possibly TRBD1 (6 bases). Germline V gene sequence: CDR1 MGHDK, CDR2 SYGVNS. This CDR3 contains 15 residues. The germline V and J ends were trimmed by 2 bases and 3 bases, with 10 bases remaining between them.

The chain links TRBV29-1 to TRBJ1-2; TRBD1 matches 8 bases. Germline CDR1 SQVTM, CDR2 ANQGSEA. V was clipped by 4 bases and J by 5 bases; unmatched bases: 6. This CDR3 region has 13 residues. This CDR3 reads CSVGGQGEYGYTF. As DNA, the CDR3 is TGCAGCGTTGGAGGACAGGGTGAATATGGCTACACCTTC.

The genes are TRBV19 and TRBJ1-4, with 9 bases lining up with TRBD1. The V gene end was trimmed by 7 bases and the J gene end by 8 bases; junction bases not matched to a gene: 8. Per germline, CDR1 LNHDA and CDR2 SQIVND (reference sequence). This CDR3 spans 14 amino acids. CDR3 nucleotide sequence: TGTGCCAGTACCCTGGACAGGGGTCGCGAAAAACTGTTTTTT. Protein sequence: CASTLDRGREKLFF.